This is a list of T cell receptor beta chains from one sample in a study of blood T cell repertoires in COVID-19. Method: immunoSEQ multiplex PCR; TCRdb's copy keeps in-frame clones and lacks some. The data contain around 170,000 clones, over 75% of them seen just once; the ten biggest clones take up 7%. Sequenced input: PBMCs or T cells enriched from blood (not recorded which). The receptors come from a woman aged 50 to 60 who had recovered from COVID-19. Both conserved end residues are part of each CDR3. D genes are given only for firm matches. Clone size appears in some rows only: once, few, many, or a class for an expanded clone.

- | TRBJ1-6 | - | TRBV5-5 | CASSLDGGNSPLHF | TGTGCCAGCAGCTTGGATGGCGGGAATTCACCCCTCCACTTT
- | TRBJ1-1 | TRBD1 | TRBV19 | CASSPQGAVLNTEAFF | TGTGCCAGTAGTCCCCAGGGGGCGGTCTTGAACACTGAAGCTTTCTTT
- | TRBJ1-4 | TRBD1 | TRBV7-7 | CASSLVAGQGFCGNEKLFF | TGTGCTAGCAGCTTAGTAGCGGGACAGGGGTTCTGTGGAAATGAAAAACTGTTTTTT
- | TRBJ1-2 | - | TRBV5-4 | CASSFAVEGQLGYTF | TGTGCCAGCAGCTTTGCCGTGGAGGGGCAGTTAGGCTACACCTTC
once | TRBJ2-1 | TRBD2 | TRBV27 | CASRLAGVSNEQFF | TGTGCCAGCAGGCTAGCGGGAGTCTCCAATGAGCAGTTCTTC
once | TRBJ1-1 | - | TRBV5-1 | CASSYGGRGNTEAFF | TGCGCCAGCAGTTACGGAGGCAGGGGGAACACTGAAGCTTTCTTT
- | TRBJ2-7 | - | TRBV12-5 | CASGFWGPGRAYEQYF | TGTGCTAGTGGTTTTTGGGGCCCGGGCAGAGCCTACGAGCAGTACTTC
- | TRBJ1-4 | - | TRBV19 | CASSINRAGNEKLFF | TGTGCCAGTAGTATTAACAGGGCAGGTAATGAAAAACTGTTTTTT
- | TRBJ2-7 | TRBD2 | TRBV14 | CASSPSGWEGPYEQYF | TGTGCCAGCAGCCCCTCGGGGTGGGAGGGCCCCTACGAGCAGTACTTC
- | TRBJ1-2 | TRBD1 | TRBV19 | CASSIRPETGTGYTF | TGTGCCAGTAGTATAAGGCCCGAGACAGGGACCGGCTACACCTTC
- | TRBJ1-2 | TRBD1 | TRBV7-8 | CASSLATGRGYTF | TGTGCCAGCAGCTTAGCGACAGGGCGGGGCTACACCTTC
- | TRBJ2-3 | - | TRBV3-1/TRBV3-2 | CASSPRTDTQYF | TGTGCCAGCAGCCCCAGAACAGATACGCAGTATTTT
- | TRBJ2-5 | - | TRBV7-8 | CASSPNPGTQYF | TGTGCCAGCAGCCCGAACCCAGGGACCCAGTACTTC
- | TRBJ1-4 | - | TRBV5-1 | CASSLAGGDEKLFF | TGCGCCAGCAGCTTGGCGGGGGGCGATGAAAAACTGTTTTTT
- | TRBJ1-1 | - | TRBV2 | CASYPFSGVAEAFF | TGTGCCAGCTATCCTTTTTCGGGGGTCGCTGAAGCTTTCTTT
- | TRBJ1-2 | TRBD1 | TRBV5-1 | CASSSGGSYNYGYTF | TGCGCCAGCAGCTCAGGGGGCAGCTATAACTATGGCTACACCTTC
- | TRBJ1-3 | - | TRBV3-1/TRBV3-2 | CASARRGGLGTIYF | TGTGCCAGCGCGCGGAGGGGGGGCCTGGGGACCATATATTTT
- | TRBJ1-1 | TRBD1 | TRBV11-2 | CASSLVGQVNTEAFF | TGTGCCAGCAGCTTAGTCGGACAGGTTAACACTGAAGCTTTCTTT
- | TRBJ2-3 | - | TRBV11-2 | CASSWEGHTDTQYF | TGTGCCAGCAGCTGGGAGGGACACACAGATACGCAGTATTTT
- | TRBJ1-2 | TRBD1 | TRBV11-2 | CASSLGQSYGYTF | TGTGCCAGCAGCTTGGGACAGAGCTATGGCTACACCTTC
- | TRBJ2-3 | TRBD2 | TRBV5-1 | CASSLVGTSGDITQYF | TGCGCCAGCAGCTTGGTTGGGACTAGCGGAGATATTACGCAGTATTTT
- | TRBJ2-2 | - | TRBV29-1 | CSVAKGQNTGELFF | TGCAGCGTTGCGAAGGGACAAAACACCGGGGAGCTGTTTTTT
- | TRBJ1-1 | - | TRBV19 | CATNGGMNTEAFF | TGTGCCACTAATGGGGGGATGAACACTGAAGCTTTCTTT
- | TRBJ2-1 | TRBD2 | TRBV15 | CATRDGGSIDEQFF | TGTGCCACCAGGGATGGCGGGAGTATAGATGAGCAGTTCTTC
- | TRBJ2-1 | - | TRBV27 | CASSWVGGVSYNEQFF | TGTGCCAGCAGTTGGGTCGGGGGAGTTTCCTACAATGAGCAGTTCTTC
- | TRBJ2-7 | - | TRBV18 | CASSPPSKVGTSYEQYF | TGTGCCAGCTCACCTCCAAGCAAGGTCGGGACTTCGTACGAGCAGTACTTC
- | TRBJ2-1 | TRBD2 | TRBV10-2 | CASSANPGLASNEQFF | TGCGCCAGCAGTGCAAACCCGGGACTAGCGTCAAATGAGCAGTTCTTC
- | TRBJ2-7 | - | TRBV20-1 | CSASRTGNEQYF | TGCAGTGCTAGTCGTACAGGGAACGAGCAGTACTTC
- | TRBJ1-2 | - | TRBV3-1/TRBV3-2 | CASSLRGAGADGYTF | TGTGCCAGCAGCCTCCGTGGGGCAGGGGCAGATGGCTACACCTTC
- | TRBJ2-1 | - | TRBV6-5 | CASSYSSGNEQFF | TGTGCCAGCAGTTACTCGAGCGGCAATGAGCAGTTCTTC
- | TRBJ2-1 | - | TRBV21-1 | CARYNPGLAGGRSYNEQFF | TGTGCCAGGTATAACCCGGGACTAGCGGGAGGGAGGTCCTACAATGAGCAGTTCTTC
- | TRBJ1-2 | TRBD1 | TRBV6-2/TRBV6-3 | CASSNRDRGAGGYTF | TGTGCCAGCAGTAACCGGGACAGGGGCGCCGGGGGCTACACCTTC
- | TRBJ2-3 | - | TRBV7-2 | CASTGGISTDTQYF | TGTGCCAGCACCGGAGGGATTAGCACAGATACGCAGTATTTT
- | TRBJ2-2 | - | TRBV9 | CASSVGPGPDRETTGELFF | TGTGCCAGCAGCGTAGGACCGGGTCCTGATCGGGAGACCACCGGGGAGCTGTTTTTT
- | TRBJ1-1 | - | TRBV3-1/TRBV3-2 | CASSHLYRSRNTEAFF | TGTGCCAGCAGCCACCTGTACAGGAGTCGGAACACTGAAGCTTTCTTT
- | TRBJ2-7 | TRBD2 | TRBV18 | CASSPSLAGVREQYF | TGTGCCAGCTCACCATCGCTAGCGGGAGTGAGGGAGCAGTACTTC
- | TRBJ2-5 | TRBD2 | TRBV11-2 | CASSLRTEGLAGETQYF | TGTGCCAGCAGCCTAAGGACCGAGGGTCTAGCGGGAGAGACCCAGTACTTC
- | TRBJ2-2 | TRBD1 | TRBV25-1 | CASKDRGGTGELFF | TGTGCCAGCAAGGACAGGGGGGGTACCGGGGAGCTGTTTTTT
- | TRBJ1-1 | TRBD1 | TRBV5-6 | CASSLVTAGGLDSFF | TGTGCCAGCAGCTTGGTTACGGCAGGGGGCCTCGATTCTTTCTTT
- | TRBJ2-2 | TRBD2 | TRBV4-1 | CASSPASGRVNTGELFF | TGCGCCAGCAGCCCGGCCAGCGGGAGGGTGAACACCGGGGAGCTGTTTTTT